A selection of T cell receptor beta chains follows, all from one sample in a study of identical twins. TCRdb re-called the 5' RACE reads with MiXCR, one entry per CDR3 protein. The sample has fewer than 650,000 distinct CDR3 sequences, just under 10% seen once; the top ten hold under 3.5%. The sample also formed part of further work on yellow fever vaccine responses in identical twins.

Sequenced sample: PBMCs. The receptor set was obtained from a woman under 30 in good health. Both conserved end residues are part of each CDR3. The order of the fields is D gene, V gene, J gene, clone size, CDR3 DNA, CDR3 protein. D genes are given only for firm matches. For some rows the clone size is stated as once, few or many, or as a class when expanded; others skip it.

>-|TRBV7-9|TRBJ1-5|many
TGTGCCAGCAGCAAGGACACGGCCGGGCCCCAGCATTTT
CASSKDTAGPQHF
>TRBD1|TRBV4-3|TRBJ2-5|-
TGCGCCAGCAGCACCGGGACAGGGGATAGGGAGACCCAGTACTTC
CASSTGTGDRETQYF
>-|TRBV11-1|TRBJ2-7|-
TGTGCCAGCAGCTTAGGGGACAAGCGCTCCTACGAGCAGTACTTC
CASSLGDKRSYEQYF
>-|TRBV7-2|TRBJ1-5|-
TGTGCCAGCAGCTTAGAGGGGGGTAACAATCAGCCCCAGCATTTT
CASSLEGGNNQPQHF
>TRBD1|TRBV28|TRBJ1-5|-
TGTGCCAGAGCCGACAGGGATGAAAATCAGCCCCAGCATTTT
CARADRDENQPQHF
>-|TRBV12-3/TRBV12-4|TRBJ2-5|few
TGTGCCAGCAGTTTATATCCGAACAAACAAGAGACCCAGTACTTC
CASSLYPNKQETQYF
>-|TRBV25-1|TRBJ1-4|many
TGTGCCAGCAGTGAACTCACAGCAACTAATGAAAAACTGTTTTTT
CASSELTATNEKLFF
>-|TRBV7-2|TRBJ2-3|-
TGTGCCAGCAGCTTAGTGGGATCGACGCAGTATTTT
CASSLVGSTQYF
>-|TRBV15|TRBJ2-7|-
TGTGCCACCAGCAGAACCAGGGATGGTGGTTACGAGCAGTACTTC
CATSRTRDGGYEQYF
>-|TRBV20-1|TRBJ2-4|few
TGCAGTGCCAGGGACAGGAGGGAGGGAAACATTCAGTACTTC
CSARDRREGNIQYF
>TRBD1|TRBV5-1|TRBJ2-3|many
TGCGCCAGCACGGACAGGGGGATATACACAGATACGCAGTATTTT
CASTDRGIYTDTQYF
>TRBD1|TRBV25-1|TRBJ2-3|-
TGTGCCAGCAGTGAATTTGGGACAGGGAAAGATACGCAGTATTTT
CASSEFGTGKDTQYF